The 4 T cell receptor beta chains below were found in one sample sequenced in a study of blood T cell repertoires in COVID-19. Data came from immunoSEQ multiplex PCR; TCRdb stores just in-frame clones and leaves some out. The sample has about 230,000 clones, around 89% seen once. What was sequenced was PBMCs or T cells enriched from blood (not recorded which). These receptors all come from a middle-aged woman with acute COVID-19.

The table lists this clone with a count of one. This chain connects TRBV18 to TRBJ1-2; TRBD1 matches 7 bases. Germline loops: CDR1 KGHSH, CDR2 LQKENI. With V trimmed by 6 bases and J by 3 bases, 7 bases remained unmatched. The CDR3 loop spans 14 amino acids. This chain's CDR3 is CASSPDREYYGYTF. CDR3 bases: TGTGCCAGCTCCCCAGACAGGGAGTACTATGGCTACACCTTC.

As DNA, the CDR3 is TGTGCCAGCAGCGAACGACCGACGGGACAACGGGCTTATGGCTACACCTTC. It translates to CASSERPTGQRAYGYTF. The gene calls are TRBV7-2 and TRBJ1-2; TRBD1 might be the D (6 bases). CDR1 and CDR2 from the germline V gene are SGHTA and FQGNSA. The V gene lost 5 bases and the J gene lost 5 bases, with 24 bases spanning the gap. The CDR3 loop spans 17 amino acids.

The chain uses TRBV9 and TRBJ1-2; 7 nucleotides line up with TRBD1. The trim removed 2 bases at V and 8 bases at J, leaving 6 bases unmatched. The CDR3 spans 13 residues. Germline-derived CDR1 and CDR2 are SGDLS and YYNGEE. In DNA form, the CDR3 reads TGTGCCAGCAGCGTGGAGGGGGCGCGAGGCTACACCTTC. This gives the protein CASSVEGARGYTF.

The chain combines TRBV6-1 with TRBJ2-2; TRBD2 matches 8 bases. V dropped 3 bases and J dropped 6; count of bases not matched to a gene: 9. The CDR3 consists of 16 residues. The germline V gene has CDR1 MNHNS and CDR2 SASEGT. The DNA of the CDR3 is TGTGCCAGCAGTGACCCCGGGACTAGGGTGCCCGGGGAGCTGTTTTTT. Its protein is CASSDPGTRVPGELFF.